The clone carrying this TCR beta chain came up once. This sample was taken from a study of early stage breast cancer tumors. In the study overall: Of about 17 invasive breast tumors, about a dozen were hormone receptor-positive, HER2-negative. Among approximately 12 ER+/PR+/HER2- tumors, eight were ductal, four lobular.

The assay was immunoSEQ multiplex PCR, and TCRdb's table has in-frame clones only and misses some. The sample lists fewer than 90,000 clones; approximately 80% were seen once. The V gene's germline CDR1 is SGHNT and CDR2 YENEEA. The CDR3 has 15 amino acids. V gave up 3 bases and J gave up 5 bases; unmatched junction bases: 5. This sequence joins TRBV11-3 and TRBJ2-1, with 9 bases lining up with TRBD2. The origin of this receptor is a person aged 60 to 70 with breast cancer. Sequencing input: blood. CDR3 sequence: CASSFGASGNNEQFF. Here the CDR3 DNA reads TGTGCCAGCAGCTTTGGGGCTAGCGGGAACAATGAGCAGTTCTTC.